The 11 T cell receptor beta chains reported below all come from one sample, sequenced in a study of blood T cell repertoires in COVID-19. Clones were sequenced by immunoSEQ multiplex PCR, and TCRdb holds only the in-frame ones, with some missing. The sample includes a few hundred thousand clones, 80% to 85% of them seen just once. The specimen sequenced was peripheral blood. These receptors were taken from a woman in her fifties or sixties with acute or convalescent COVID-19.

The chain's CDR3 is CASSRDQGGGSPLHF. CDR3 DNA sequence: TGTGCCAGCAGTAGGGACCAAGGGGGTGGTTCACCCCTCCACTTT. The chain employs TRBV2 and TRBJ1-6; a possible D gene is TRBD1 (6 bases). Trimming took 5 bases from V and 9 from J, leaving 17 bases between them. Per the germline V gene, CDR1 is SNHLY and CDR2 is FYNNEI. There are 15 residues in the CDR3.

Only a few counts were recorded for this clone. The CDR3 DNA reads TGTGCCAGTAGTATTTGGGGACAGATGAACACTGAAGCTTTCTTT. Translated: CASSIWGQMNTEAFF. The chain uses TRBV19 and TRBJ1-1, with 7 bases lining up with TRBD1. CDR3 length: 15 residues. Per germline, CDR1 LNHDA and CDR2 SQIVND (reference sequence). Trimming removed 3 bases from V and 0 bases from J; junction bases left unmatched: 4.

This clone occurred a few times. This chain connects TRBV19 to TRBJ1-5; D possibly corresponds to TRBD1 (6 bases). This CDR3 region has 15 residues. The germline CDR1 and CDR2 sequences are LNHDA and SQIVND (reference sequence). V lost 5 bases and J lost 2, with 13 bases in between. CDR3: CASSLTGSGNQPQHF. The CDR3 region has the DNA TGTGCCAGTAGTCTAACAGGGTCGGGCAATCAGCCCCAGCATTTT.

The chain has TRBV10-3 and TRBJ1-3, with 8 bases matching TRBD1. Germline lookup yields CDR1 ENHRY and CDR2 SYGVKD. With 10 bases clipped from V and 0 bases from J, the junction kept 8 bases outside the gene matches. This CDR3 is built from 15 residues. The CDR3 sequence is CATTTGASSGNTIYF. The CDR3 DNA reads TGTGCCACCACGACAGGGGCCAGCTCTGGAAACACCATATATTTT.

CDR3 region: CASSEGGYNSPLHF. The CDR3 DNA reads TGTGCCAGCAGTGAGGGGGGTTATAATTCACCCCTCCACTTT. The rearrangement uses TRBV2 and TRBJ1-6; a possible D gene is TRBD1 (5 bases). The CDR3 extends over 14 amino acids. Between the trimmed V and J ends, which lost 3 bases and 4 bases, there was a span of 7 bases. Germline V gene lookup returns CDR1 SNHLY and CDR2 FYNNEI.

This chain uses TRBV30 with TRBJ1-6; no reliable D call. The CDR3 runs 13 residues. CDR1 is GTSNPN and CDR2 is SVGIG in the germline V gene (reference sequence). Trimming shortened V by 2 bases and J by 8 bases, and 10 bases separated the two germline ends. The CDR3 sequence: CAWSPLRDSPLHF. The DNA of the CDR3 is TGTGCCTGGAGTCCTTTACGAGATTCACCCCTCCACTTT.

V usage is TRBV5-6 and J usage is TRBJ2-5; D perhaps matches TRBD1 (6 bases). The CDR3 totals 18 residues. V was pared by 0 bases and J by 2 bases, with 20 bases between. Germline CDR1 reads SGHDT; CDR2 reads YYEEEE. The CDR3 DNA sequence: TGTGCCAGCAGCTTGGCCTTAGGACAGACCTATCCTCAAGAGACCCAGTACTTC. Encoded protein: CASSLALGQTYPQETQYF.

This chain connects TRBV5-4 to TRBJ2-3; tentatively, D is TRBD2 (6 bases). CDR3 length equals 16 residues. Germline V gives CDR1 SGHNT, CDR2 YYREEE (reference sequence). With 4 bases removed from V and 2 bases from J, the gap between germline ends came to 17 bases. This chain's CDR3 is CASSRRIAENTDTQYF. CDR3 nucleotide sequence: TGTGCCAGCAGCCGGAGGATAGCGGAGAACACAGATACGCAGTATTTT.

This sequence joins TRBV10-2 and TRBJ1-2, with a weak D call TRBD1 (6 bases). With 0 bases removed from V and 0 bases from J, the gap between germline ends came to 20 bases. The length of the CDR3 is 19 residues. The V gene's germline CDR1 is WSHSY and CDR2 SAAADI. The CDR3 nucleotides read TGCGCCAGCAGTGAGTCGGGGATACAGGGCCGTTATCCTAACTATGGCTACACCTTC. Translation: CASSESGIQGRYPNYGYTF.

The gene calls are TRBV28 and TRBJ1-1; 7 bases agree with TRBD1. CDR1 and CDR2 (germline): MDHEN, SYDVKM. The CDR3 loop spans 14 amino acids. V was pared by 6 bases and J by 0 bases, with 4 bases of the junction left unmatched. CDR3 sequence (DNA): TGTGCCAGCAGAGGGGGCATGCTGAACACTGAAGCTTTCTTT. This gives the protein CASRGGMLNTEAFF.

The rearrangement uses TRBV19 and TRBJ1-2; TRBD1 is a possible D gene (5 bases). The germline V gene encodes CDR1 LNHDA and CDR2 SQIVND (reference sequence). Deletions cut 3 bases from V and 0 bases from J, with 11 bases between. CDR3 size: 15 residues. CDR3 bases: TGTGCCAGTAGTATCCTGGGGGGAGCTAACTATGGCTACACCTTC. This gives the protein CASSILGGANYGYTF.